Presented here are 10 T cell receptor beta chains from one specimen sequenced in a study of T cells in women clearing cervical HPV infection. Profiling relied on immunoSEQ multiplex PCR, and the TCRdb table lists in-frame clones only, not all of them. The sample totals fewer than 30,000 clones. Sequenced material: blood buffy coat. The receptor set was obtained from a woman aged 18-70 years with a cervical HPV16 infection that either progressed to CIN3+ or cleared (not recorded which).

Details on this clone: Read sequence stops 3 residues before the CDR3 end, and the germline J gene provides the missing end. V usage is TRBV28 and J usage is TRBJ2-7, with 7 nucleotides matching TRBD1. Germline V gives CDR1 MDHEN, CDR2 SYDVKM. The CDR3 totals 14 residues. J lost 4 bases, V lost 1 base, and 4 bases had no gene match. The covered CDR3 bases are TGTGCCAGCAGTTTATTTCAGGGGGAGTACGAG. This gives the protein CASSLFQGEYE. The CDR3 reads in full as CASSLFQGEYEQYF. Supplemented by reference TRBV28 and TRBJ2-7, the full variable domain reads DVKVTQSSRYLVKRTGEKVFLECVQDMDHENMFWYRQDPGLGLRLIYFSYDVKMKEKGDIPEGYSVSREKKERFSLILESASTNQTSMYLCASSLFQGEYEQYFGPGTRLTVT.

As concerns this clone: The read terminates 3 residues ahead of where the CDR3 ends, so the germline J gene completes it. J is TRBJ2-5 and V is TRBV11-2; TRBD1 aligns across 9 bases. The CDR3 is 14 amino acids. Germline V gene sequence: CDR1 SGHAT, CDR2 FQNNGV. V dropped 5 bases and J dropped 3; count of bases not matched to a gene: 4. CDR3 region: CASSRGTGKETQYF. Partial CDR3 DNA: TGTGCCAGCAGCCGCGGGACAGGGAAAGAGACC.

Notes on this clone: From the germline J gene comes the end of the CDR3, since the read stops 3 residues before it. The V and J genes are TRBV19 and TRBJ1-1; D not resolved. The CDR3 totals 15 residues. Per the germline V gene, CDR1 is LNHDA and CDR2 is SQIVND (reference sequence). V shed 2 bases and J shed 6 bases, with 16 bases lying between them. The CDR3 sequence: CASSILGRGMAEAFF. The DNA read from the CDR3 is TGTGCCAGTAGTATATTAGGACGGGGAATGGCTGAA.

On this clone: Coverage ceases 3 residues before the CDR3 finishes, and the germline J gene fills in the end. This chain connects TRBV13 to TRBJ2-7, with 8 bases that match TRBD1. CDR3 length: 15 amino acids. The germline CDR1 and CDR2 sequences are PRHDT and FYEKMQ (reference sequence). Germline trimming cut 5 bases from V and 6 bases from J; bases unmatched to any gene: 12. This CDR3 is CASSQRGQGIFEQYF. The covered CDR3 bases are TGTGCCAGCAGCCAACGAGGACAGGGTATCTTCGAG.

As regards this clone: The DNA ends 3 residues before the CDR3 does, and the rest of the CDR3 is filled in from the germline J gene. V gene TRBV28 combines with J gene TRBJ2-5, with D hard to call. V was pared by 7 bases and J by 2 bases, with 5 bases between. The CDR3 length is 11 residues. Looked up from germline, CDR1 is MDHEN and CDR2 is SYDVKM. The CDR3 is CASNTQETQYF. Incomplete CDR3 DNA: TGTGCCAGCAACACGCAAGAGACC.

CDR3 sequence reads: CASSPPGAYTF. The sequenced part of the CDR3 DNA is TGTGCCAGCAGCCCCCCTGGGGCC. This chain connects TRBV7-6 to TRBJ1-2, with D possibly being TRBD1 (5 bases). The read ends 3 residues before the CDR3 terminus; that terminus is restored from the germline J gene. CDR3 length equals 11 residues. Germline V gene sequence: CDR1 SGHVS, CDR2 FNYEAQ.

Notes on this clone: The DNA ends 3 residues before the CDR3 does, and the rest of the CDR3 is filled in from the germline J gene. The chain joins TRBV20-1 to TRBJ2-3, with 11 bases lining up with TRBD2. With V trimmed by 2 bases and J by 1 base, 2 bases remained unmatched. This CDR3 is 15 amino acids long. Germline-derived CDR1 and CDR2 are DFQATT and SNEGSKA (reference sequence). The covered CDR3 bases are TGCAGTGCTAGATCGGGACTAGCGGGCACAGATACG. It specifies CSARSGLAGTDT. The full CDR3 protein is CSARSGLAGTDTQYF.

On this clone: Read data end 3 residues before the CDR3 end; the end is taken from the germline J gene. The chain recombines TRBV5-4 with TRBJ1-2; a weak D match, TRBD1 (6 bases). The CDR3 covers 13 residues. The germline gives CDR1 SGHNT, CDR2 YYREEE (reference sequence). The CDR3 region is CASKAQGIRGYTF. The sequenced CDR3 bases are TGTGCCAGCAAGGCACAGGGAATCAGAGGC.

For this clone: The read finishes 3 residues shy of the CDR3 end, and the germline J gene is used to complete it. The chain has TRBV5-1 and TRBJ2-2, with D maybe TRBD2 (6 bases). CDR1 SGHRS and CDR2 YFSETQ come from the germline V gene. The CDR3 spans 13 residues. The V and J ends lost 2 bases and 7 bases respectively, with 9 bases between them. CDR3 DNA, as far as it was read: TGCGCCAGCAGCTTCGGGGGAGGCGGGGAG. Protein product: CASSFGGGGE. The whole CDR3 region reads CASSFGGGGELFF.

With regard to this clone: The sequenced fragment ends 3 residues before the CDR3 boundary, so the rest is inferred from the germline J gene. The chain has TRBV29-1 and TRBJ1-1; 7 bases are a match to TRBD1. CDR3 size: 13 residues. From germline, CDR1 is SQVTM and CDR2 ANQGSEA. Trimming cost V 6 bases and J 2 bases; bases outside gene matches: 6. The CDR3 bases that were read are TGCAGCGTGGGGGTAGGGGGCAACACTGAA. Its translation: CSVGVGGNTE. The entire CDR3 reads CSVGVGGNTEAFF.